The subject of this entry is one T cell receptor beta chain. At one boundary the junction diverges from the germline segment, which might be a read error. This specimen comes from a study of blood T cell repertoires in COVID-19. The CDR3 has 15 amino acids. CDR1 and CDR2 (germline): MDHEN, SYDVKM. As processed by the authors: Counts of nucleated cells, estimated from reference gene primer amplification, were obtained. Using immunoSEQ multiplex PCR, the repertoire was profiled, and TCRdb retains in-frame clones only, with some absent. For V, J and clone size, that table is used; D and trimming come from the DNA. Of 68,000 or so clones listed, 70% to 90% were seen once; the top ten hold about 8.1%.

This TCR came from a young man with acute or convalescent COVID-19. The rearrangement uses TRBV28 and TRBJ2-2, with 8 bases identical to TRBD1. The sample comprised peripheral blood. As DNA, the CDR3 is TGTGCCAGCAGTTCCCACAGGGGGAAGACCGGAGAGCTGTTTTTT. Translation gives CASSSHRGKTGELFF.